This TCR beta chain was recovered during a study of T cell responses to AZD1222 COVID-19 vaccine (dated by TCRdb to the early 2020s). Regarding the complete study: AZD1222 recipients whose second dose came at about 4 weeks and those whose second dose came at about 12 weeks were combined into one group, since spike-specific TCR depth and breadth did not differ between the two schedules. Trial participants were enrolled by age into 18-55, 56-69 and 70-plus year subgroups, with roughly 160, 29 and 62 TCR-sequenced participants respectively. A total of approximately 250 trial participants underwent TCR sequencing, of whom roughly 210 had received two doses of AZD1222 and around 25 had received two doses of the MenACWY control vaccine. Study-wide conclusions, independent of this receptor: Because no samples from the day 14 peak response were available, repertoires could be characterized only after the peak T cell response. Conclusions about previously exposed vaccinees are limited because only six or seven AZD1222 recipients were SARS-CoV-2 seropositive at baseline. Reportedly, close to half of the unique spike-specific TCRs recognized epitopes lying outside the regions that are mutated in the B.1.351 and B.1.1.7 variants. In the small 56-69-year group, the increase in depth fell short of significance, most likely because of low power. CD4 TCRs associated with the vaccine covered the entire spike protein, and the dominant responses were in regions 160-218 and 743-854. After two AZD1222 doses, both the breadth and the depth of spike-specific TCRs were significantly higher than at day 0 and than in MenACWY recipients. Most participants were white British and females outnumbered males, and the authors suggested that clonal diversity may have been underestimated.

Taken with the paper, the label for time point translates to: baseline before first vaccination. Samples from vaccinated people were obtained from the UK trials COV001 and COV002, which included a single-blind randomized controlled phase 2/3 trial of AZD1222 (ChAdOx1 nCoV-19) in healthy adults. Trial participant PBMC samples were collected at day 0 and day 28 after the second dose for TCRbeta chain sequencing. From the cysteine through the phenylalanine, the CDR3 covers 15 amino acids. Only the CDR3 part of the read is kept: 45 bases, read in frame from the first base. Looking up the germline V gene yields CDR1 MNHEY and CDR2 SVGAGI. Germline trimming amounts to 6 bases on V and 2 bases on J, with 4 as the count of junction bases outside the gene matches. The CDR3 regions of human TCRbeta chains were analyzed by immunosequencing. The paper's data handling went like this. Repertoire TCRs were matched against a reference library of SARS-CoV-2-specific TCRs generated with the MIRA antigen-specificity platform. Breadth meant the fraction of unique TCRs that were SARS-CoV-2-associated, whereas depth meant the fraction of total T cells that were SARS-CoV-2-associated. Using the MIRA data, every spike-specific TCR was mapped to the spike region that the TCR reacted to and assigned to either a CD4 or a CD8 class. Log10-transformed breadth and depth values were compared by one-way ANOVA with Sidak's multiple comparisons tests. TCRdb took this table from immuneACCESS and kept in-frame rearrangements with V and J called. Such tables lack part of the clones; where checked against another copy, unresolved V genes explain under half of the gap, and the rest is unexplained. V, J and clone size reflect that table, while D and trimming were determined from the DNA. For this sample there are around 95,000 clones; approximately 87% appear just once. The ten largest clones capture 2.8% of the sample.

About this clone: Its target antigen remains unknown. Base quality data are lacking; no much larger clone is found one base away.

Sample: peripheral blood, taken on day 0 of AZD1222 vaccination. This chain is built from TRBV6-5 and TRBJ2-5; 12 bases in the junction line up with TRBD2. This TCR came from an adult in good health. Here is the DNA: TGTGCCAGCAGCGGACTAGCGGGAAGGCAAGAGACCCAGTACTTC. The translation is CASSGLAGRQETQYF.